The clone carrying this T cell receptor (beta chain) has just a few counts. MiXCR, applied by TCRdb to the 5' RACE reads, yields one record per CDR3 protein. The data hold 50,000 to 75,000 distinct CDR3 sequences, with 8.8% observed a single time. This sample was taken from a study of early T cells in non-severe SARS-CoV-2 infection. The receptor was derived from an adult who was a healthcare worker with PCR-confirmed SARS-CoV-2 infection or an uninfected control (not recorded which). The input for sequencing was whole blood, taken at baseline.

CDR3 nucleotides: TGTGCCAGCAGTTTTAGATTGAGTCCCTACACCGGGGAGCTGTTTTTT. This translates into CASSFRLSPYTGELFF. The J gene is TRBJ2-2, the V gene TRBV12-3 or TRBV12-4; no clear D. Deletions cut 3 bases from V and 3 bases from J, with 14 bases between. This CDR3 has 16 residues.